This T cell receptor (beta chain) derives from a study of identical twins. Overall study findings and caveats: Model-predicted out-of-frame TCR alpha sharing fell below observed values in monozygotic twins. Among out-of-frame alpha sequences shared by twins, low generation probability occurred in excess.

This clonotype was recorded a few times. Its antigen is unidentified. V gave up 4 bases and J gave up 3 bases, with 13 bases separating them. Germline assignment: CDR1 MNHEY and CDR2 SVGEGT. The CDR3 is made up of 15 amino acids. TCRdb reprocessed the 5' RACE reads via MiXCR and lists one record per CDR3 protein. The table includes 250,000 to 350,000 distinct CDR3 sequences, about 8.3% detected once. A further study also used this sample, focusing on yellow fever vaccine responses in identical twins.

The chain combines TRBV6-2 or TRBV6-3 with TRBJ2-1; D tentatively fits TRBD1 or TRBD2 (5 bases each). This TCR was sampled from a woman aged 18-30 years in good health. The sample consisted of memory (CD45RO+) T cells sorted from blood. CDR3 amino acids: CASSSGQQDYNEQFF. The CDR3 DNA follows: TGTGCCAGCAGTTCGGGGCAGCAGGACTACAATGAGCAGTTCTTC.